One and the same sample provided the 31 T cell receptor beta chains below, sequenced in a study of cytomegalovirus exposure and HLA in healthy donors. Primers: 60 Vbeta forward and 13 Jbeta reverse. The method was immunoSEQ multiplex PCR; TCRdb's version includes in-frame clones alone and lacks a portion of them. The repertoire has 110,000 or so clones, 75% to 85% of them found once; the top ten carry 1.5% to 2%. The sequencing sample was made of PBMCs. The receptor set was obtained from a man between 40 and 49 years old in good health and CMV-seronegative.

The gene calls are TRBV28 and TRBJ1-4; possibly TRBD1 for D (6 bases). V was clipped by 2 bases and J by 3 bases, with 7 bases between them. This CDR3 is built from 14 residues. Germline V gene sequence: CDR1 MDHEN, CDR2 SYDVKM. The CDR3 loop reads CASSLQGSNEKLFF. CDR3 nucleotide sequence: TGTGCCAGCAGTTTACAGGGGTCTAATGAAAAACTGTTTTTT.

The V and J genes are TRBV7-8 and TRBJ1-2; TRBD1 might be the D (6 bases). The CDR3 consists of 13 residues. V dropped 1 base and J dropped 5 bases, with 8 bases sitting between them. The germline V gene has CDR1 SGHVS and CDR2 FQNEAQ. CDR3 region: CASSLEDRYGYTF. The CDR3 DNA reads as TGTGCCAGCAGCTTAGAGGACAGATATGGCTACACCTTC.

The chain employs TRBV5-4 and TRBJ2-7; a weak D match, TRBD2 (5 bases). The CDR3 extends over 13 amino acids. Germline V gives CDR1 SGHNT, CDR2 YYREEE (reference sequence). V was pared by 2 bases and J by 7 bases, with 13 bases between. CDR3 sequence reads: CASSFFMAGEQYF. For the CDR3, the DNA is TGTGCCAGCAGCTTTTTTATGGCGGGTGAGCAGTACTTC. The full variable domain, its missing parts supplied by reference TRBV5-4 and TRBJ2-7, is ETGVTQSPTHLIKTRGQQVTLRCSSQSGHNTVSWYQQALGQGPQFIFQYYREEENGRGNFPPRFSGLQFPNYSSELNVNALELDDSALYLCASSFFMAGEQYFGPGTRLTVT.

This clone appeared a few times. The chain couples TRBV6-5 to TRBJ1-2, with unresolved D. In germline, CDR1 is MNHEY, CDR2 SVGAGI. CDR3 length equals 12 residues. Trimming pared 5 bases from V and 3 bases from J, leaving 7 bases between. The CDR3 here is CASSAGYYGYTF. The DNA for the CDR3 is TGTGCCAGCAGTGCAGGCTACTATGGCTACACCTTC.

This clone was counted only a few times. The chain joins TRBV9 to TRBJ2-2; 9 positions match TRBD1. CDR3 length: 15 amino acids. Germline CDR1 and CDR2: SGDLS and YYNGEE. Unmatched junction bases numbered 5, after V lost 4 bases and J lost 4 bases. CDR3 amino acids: CASSRTGVATGELFF. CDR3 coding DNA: TGTGCCAGCAGCCGGACAGGGGTGGCCACCGGGGAGCTGTTTTTT.

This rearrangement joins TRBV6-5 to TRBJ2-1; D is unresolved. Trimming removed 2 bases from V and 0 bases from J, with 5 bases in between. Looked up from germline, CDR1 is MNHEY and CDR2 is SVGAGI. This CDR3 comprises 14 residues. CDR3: CASSYESSYNEQFF. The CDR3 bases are TGTGCCAGCAGTTACGAGAGCTCCTACAATGAGCAGTTCTTC.

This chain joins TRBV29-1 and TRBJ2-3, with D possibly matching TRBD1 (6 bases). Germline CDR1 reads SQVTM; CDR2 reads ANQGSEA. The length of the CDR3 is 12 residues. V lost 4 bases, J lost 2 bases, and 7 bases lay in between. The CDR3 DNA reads TGCAGCGTTGGACAGGACACAGATACGCAGTATTTT. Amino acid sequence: CSVGQDTDTQYF.

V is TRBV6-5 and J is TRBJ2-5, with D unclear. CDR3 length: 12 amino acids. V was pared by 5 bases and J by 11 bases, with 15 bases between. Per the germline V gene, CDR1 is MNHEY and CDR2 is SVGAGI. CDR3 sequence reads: CASSAPLEPQYF. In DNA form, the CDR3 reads TGTGCCAGCAGTGCACCCCTAGAGCCGCAGTACTTC.

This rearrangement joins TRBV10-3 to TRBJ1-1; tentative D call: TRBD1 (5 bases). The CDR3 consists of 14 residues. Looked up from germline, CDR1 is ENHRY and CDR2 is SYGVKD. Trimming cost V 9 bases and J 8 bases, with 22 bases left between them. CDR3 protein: CAIRGTQGVNEAFF. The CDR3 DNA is TGTGCCATAAGGGGTACTCAGGGTGTGAACGAAGCTTTCTTT.

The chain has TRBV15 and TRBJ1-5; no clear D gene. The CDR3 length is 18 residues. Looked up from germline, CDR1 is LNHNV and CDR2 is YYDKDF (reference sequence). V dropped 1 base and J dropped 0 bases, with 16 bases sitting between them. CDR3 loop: CATSRGNSLTYSNQPQHF. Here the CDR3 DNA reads TGTGCCACCAGCAGAGGAAACAGCCTAACATATAGCAATCAGCCCCAGCATTTT.

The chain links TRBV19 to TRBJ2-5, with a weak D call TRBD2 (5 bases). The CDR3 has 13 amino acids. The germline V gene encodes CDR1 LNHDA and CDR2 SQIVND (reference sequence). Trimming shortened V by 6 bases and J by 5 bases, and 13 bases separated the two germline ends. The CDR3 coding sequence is TGTGCCAGTAGCGCTTATGGCGGGGAGACCCAGTACTTC. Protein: CASSAYGGETQYF.

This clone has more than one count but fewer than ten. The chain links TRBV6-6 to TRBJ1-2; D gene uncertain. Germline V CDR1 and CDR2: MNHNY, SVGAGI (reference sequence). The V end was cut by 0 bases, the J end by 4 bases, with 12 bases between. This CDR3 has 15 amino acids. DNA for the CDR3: TGTGCCAGCAGTTACTCGACCGTGACAAGCTATGGCTACACCTTC. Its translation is CASSYSTVTSYGYTF.

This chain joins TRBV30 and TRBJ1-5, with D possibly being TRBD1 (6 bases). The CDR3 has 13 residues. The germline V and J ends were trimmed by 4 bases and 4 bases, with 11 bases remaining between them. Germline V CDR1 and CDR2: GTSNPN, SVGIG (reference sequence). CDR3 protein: CAWTDSENQPQHF. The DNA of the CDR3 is TGTGCCTGGACGGACAGCGAAAATCAGCCCCAGCATTTT. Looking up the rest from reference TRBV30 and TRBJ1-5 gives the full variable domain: SQTIHQWPATLVQPVGSPLSLECTVEGTSNPNLYWYRQAAGRGLQLLFYSVGIGQISSEVPQNLSASRPQDRQFILSSKKLLLSDSGFYLCAWTDSENQPQHFGDGTRLSIL.

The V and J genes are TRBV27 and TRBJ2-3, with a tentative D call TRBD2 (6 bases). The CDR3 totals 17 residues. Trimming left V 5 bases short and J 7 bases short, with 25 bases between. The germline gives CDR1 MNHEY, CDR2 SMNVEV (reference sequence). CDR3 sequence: CASSQPGLPGRQNTQYF. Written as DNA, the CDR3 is TGTGCCAGCAGTCAACCGGGACTCCCTGGCCGGCAGAATACGCAGTATTTT.

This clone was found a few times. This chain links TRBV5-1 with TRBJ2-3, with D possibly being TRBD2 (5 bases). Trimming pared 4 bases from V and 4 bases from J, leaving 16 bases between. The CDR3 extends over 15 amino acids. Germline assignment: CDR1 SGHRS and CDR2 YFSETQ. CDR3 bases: TGCGCCAGCAGCGCCCCCGGAGGTTACGCAGATACGCAGTATTTT. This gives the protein CASSAPGGYADTQYF.

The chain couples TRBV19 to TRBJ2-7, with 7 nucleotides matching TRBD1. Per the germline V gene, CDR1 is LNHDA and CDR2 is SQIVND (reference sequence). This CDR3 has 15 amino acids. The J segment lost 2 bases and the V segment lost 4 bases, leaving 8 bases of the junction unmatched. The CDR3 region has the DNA TGTGCCAGTAGTAAGAGGACAGGAACCCCCTACGAGCAGTACTTC. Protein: CASSKRTGTPYEQYF.

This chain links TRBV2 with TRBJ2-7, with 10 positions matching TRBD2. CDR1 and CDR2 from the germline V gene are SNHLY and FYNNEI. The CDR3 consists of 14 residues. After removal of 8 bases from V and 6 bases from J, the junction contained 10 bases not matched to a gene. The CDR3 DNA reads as TGTGCCAGCTCCCCGGCTAGCGGGAGAGGCGAGCAGTACTTC. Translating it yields CASSPASGRGEQYF.

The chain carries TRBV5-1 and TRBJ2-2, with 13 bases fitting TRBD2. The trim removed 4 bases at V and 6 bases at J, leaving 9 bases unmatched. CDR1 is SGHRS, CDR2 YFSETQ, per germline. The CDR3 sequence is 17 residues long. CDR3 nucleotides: TGCGCCAGCAGCATAACTAGCGGGGGGGCTGCAGCCGGGGAGCTGTTTTTT. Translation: CASSITSGGAAAGELFF.

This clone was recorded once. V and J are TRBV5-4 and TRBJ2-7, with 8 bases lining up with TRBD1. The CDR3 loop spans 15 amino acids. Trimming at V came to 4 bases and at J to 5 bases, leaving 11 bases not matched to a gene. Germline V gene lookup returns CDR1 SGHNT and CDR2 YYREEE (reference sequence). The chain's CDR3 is CASSPKGQGYNEQYF. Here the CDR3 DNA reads TGTGCCAGCAGCCCAAAAGGACAGGGTTACAACGAGCAGTACTTC.

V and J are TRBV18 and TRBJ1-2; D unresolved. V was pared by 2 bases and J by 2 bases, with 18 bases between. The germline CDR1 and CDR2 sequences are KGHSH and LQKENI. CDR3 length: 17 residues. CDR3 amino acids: CASSPSLLGRDNYGYTF. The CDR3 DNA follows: TGTGCCAGCTCACCAAGTCTTTTAGGGAGAGACAACTATGGCTACACCTTC.

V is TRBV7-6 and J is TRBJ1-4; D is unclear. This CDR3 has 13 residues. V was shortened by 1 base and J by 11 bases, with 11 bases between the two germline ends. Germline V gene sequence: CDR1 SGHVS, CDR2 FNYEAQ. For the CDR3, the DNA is TGTGCCAGCAGCTTAGGGGCCGATGGGAAACTGTTTTTT. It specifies CASSLGADGKLFF.

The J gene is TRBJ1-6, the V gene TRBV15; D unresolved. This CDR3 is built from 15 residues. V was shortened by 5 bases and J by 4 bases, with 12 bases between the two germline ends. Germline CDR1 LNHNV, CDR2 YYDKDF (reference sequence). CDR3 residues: CATSDKTFYNSPLHF. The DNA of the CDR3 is TGTGCCACCAGCGACAAAACTTTTTATAATTCACCCCTCCACTTT.

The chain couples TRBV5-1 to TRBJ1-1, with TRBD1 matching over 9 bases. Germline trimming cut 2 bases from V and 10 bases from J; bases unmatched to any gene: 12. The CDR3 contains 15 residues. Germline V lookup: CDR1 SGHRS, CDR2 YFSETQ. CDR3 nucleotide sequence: TGCGCCAGCAGCTTTATTGGACAGGGGATGATGGGAGCTTTCTTT. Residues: CASSFIGQGMMGAFF.

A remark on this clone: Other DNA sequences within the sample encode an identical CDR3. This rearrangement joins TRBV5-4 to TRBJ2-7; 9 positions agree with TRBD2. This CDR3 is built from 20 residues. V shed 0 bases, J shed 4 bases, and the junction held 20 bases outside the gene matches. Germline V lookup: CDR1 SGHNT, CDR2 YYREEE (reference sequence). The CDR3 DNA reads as TGTGCCAGCAGCTTGGGGGGAGGTTCTCCGGCTAGCGGGAAAATTTACGAGCAGTACTTC. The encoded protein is CASSLGGGSPASGKIYEQYF.

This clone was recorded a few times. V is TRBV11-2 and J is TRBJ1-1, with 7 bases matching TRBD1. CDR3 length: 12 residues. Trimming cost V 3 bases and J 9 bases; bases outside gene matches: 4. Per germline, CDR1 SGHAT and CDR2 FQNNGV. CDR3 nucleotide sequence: TGTGCCAGCAGCTTTGGACAGGCCCAAGCTTTCTTT. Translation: CASSFGQAQAFF.

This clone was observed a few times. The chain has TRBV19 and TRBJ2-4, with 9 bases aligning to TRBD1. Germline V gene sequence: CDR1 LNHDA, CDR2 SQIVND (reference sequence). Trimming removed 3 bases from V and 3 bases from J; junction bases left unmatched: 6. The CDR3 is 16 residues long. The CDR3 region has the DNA TGTGCCAGTAGTATCAGGACAGGGGAGGGCAAAAACATTCAGTACTTC. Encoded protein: CASSIRTGEGKNIQYF.

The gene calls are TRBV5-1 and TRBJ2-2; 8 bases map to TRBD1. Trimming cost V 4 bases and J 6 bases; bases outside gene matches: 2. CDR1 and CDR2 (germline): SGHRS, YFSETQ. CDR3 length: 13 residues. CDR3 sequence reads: CASSGQGAGELFF. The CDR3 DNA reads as TGCGCCAGCAGCGGACAGGGTGCCGGGGAGCTGTTTTTT.

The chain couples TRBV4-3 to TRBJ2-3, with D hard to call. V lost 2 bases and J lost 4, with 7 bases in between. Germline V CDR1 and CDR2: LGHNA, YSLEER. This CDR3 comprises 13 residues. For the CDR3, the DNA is TGCGCCAGCAGCCAAACTTTAGCAGATACGCAGTATTTT. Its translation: CASSQTLADTQYF.

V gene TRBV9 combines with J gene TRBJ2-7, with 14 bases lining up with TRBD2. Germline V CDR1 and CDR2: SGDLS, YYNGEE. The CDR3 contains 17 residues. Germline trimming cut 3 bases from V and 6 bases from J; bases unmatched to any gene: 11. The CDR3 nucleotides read TGTGCCAGCAGCGCCCACGGGACTAGCGGGAGTGGGGGCGAGCAGTACTTC. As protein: CASSAHGTSGSGGEQYF.

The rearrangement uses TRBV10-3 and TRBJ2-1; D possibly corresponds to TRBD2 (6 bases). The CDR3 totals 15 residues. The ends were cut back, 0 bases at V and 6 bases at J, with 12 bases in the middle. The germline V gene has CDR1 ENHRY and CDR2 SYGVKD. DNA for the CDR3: TGTGCCATCAGTGAGTCCGGGACTGCCTCCAATGAGCAGTTCTTC. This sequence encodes CAISESGTASNEQFF.

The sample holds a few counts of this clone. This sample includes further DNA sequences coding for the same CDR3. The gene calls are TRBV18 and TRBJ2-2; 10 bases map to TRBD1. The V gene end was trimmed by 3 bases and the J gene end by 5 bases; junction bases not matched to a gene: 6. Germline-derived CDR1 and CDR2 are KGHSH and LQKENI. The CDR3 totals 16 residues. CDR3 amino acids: CASSPPTGGNTGELFF. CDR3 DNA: TGTGCCAGCTCACCTCCGACAGGGGGCAATACCGGGGAGCTGTTTTTT. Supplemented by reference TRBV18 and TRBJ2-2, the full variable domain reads NAGVMQNPRHLVRRRGQEARLRCSPMKGHSHVYWYRQLPEEGLKFMVYLQKENIIDESGMPKERFSAEFPKEGPSILRIQQVVRGDSAAYFCASSPPTGGNTGELFFGEGSRLTVL.